This entry describes one T cell receptor (beta chain). Sequencing was performed with immunoSEQ multiplex PCR; in TCRdb, only in-frame clones are kept and a portion is missing. Of some 36,000 clones listed, approximately 90% were seen once; the top ten hold 0.35% to 0.5%. This entry is derived from a study of T cell changes during pregnancy in multiple sclerosis. The CDR3 spans 14 residues. J lost 8 bases, V lost 6 bases, and 5 bases had no gene match. Germline V CDR1 and CDR2: SNHLY, FYNNEI. The V call is TRBV2, the J call TRBJ1-6, with 9 bases fitting TRBD1. Source: CD4+ T cells from peripheral blood mononuclear cells, taken in the second trimester of pregnancy. The TCR comes from a female donor with multiple sclerosis, enrolled in a pregnancy study. The chain's CDR3 is CASSAGQGDSPLHF. The CDR3 coding sequence is TGTGCCAGCAGCGCGGGACAGGGAGATTCACCCCTCCACTTT.